There are many counts of the clone carrying this T cell receptor (beta chain). Its target is not known. The data belong to a study of T-cell reconstitution after alpha-beta-depleted transplantation in children. Study-wide results and limits: When one year had passed after transplant, most T-cell counts and diversity came from newly produced T cells. Several hundred graft clones that had expanded were reportedly the source of alpha-beta T cells about two months after transplant. After transplant, high TCRbeta diversity at day 60 in some patients arose from surviving recipient T cells and thymic progenitors.

This CDR3 spans 14 amino acids. Germline V gene lookup returns CDR1 SGHAT and CDR2 FQNNGV. Trimming removed 5 bases from V and 3 bases from J; junction bases left unmatched: 3. The library targeted TCRbeta and was prepared with unique molecular identifiers. Via MiXCR, TCRdb re-called the PCR reads, giving one row per CDR3 protein. The data hold around 450,000 distinct CDR3 sequences, with about 10% observed a single time. This specimen was PBMCs, taken before TCRalphabeta/CD19-depleted stem cell transplant. This receptor was taken from a child aged 2 to 10 with inherited bone marrow failure, due to receive a stem cell transplant. The chain combines TRBV11-2 with TRBJ2-1; the match to TRBD2 covers 8 bases. The CDR3 DNA follows: TGTGCCAGCAGCACCGGGAGGGTCTACAATGAGCAGTTCTTC. Residues: CASSTGRVYNEQFF.